This TCR beta chain comes out of a study of T cells in Graves' hyperthyroidism and ophthalmopathy. On the study more broadly: Staff took peripheral blood when the initial diagnosis was made, before any treatment began.

The CDR3 regions of TCR beta were amplified from RNA transcripts. The study used the HTBI primer set for a first-round RT-PCR of the TCR CDR3. TCRdb called the multiplex PCR reads again in MiXCR, with one record for every CDR3 protein. The table records around 300,000 distinct CDR3 sequences, roughly 13% of them present only once. Orbital computed tomography and thyroid ultrasound, together with serum TRAb and thyroxine and clinical symptoms, were used for diagnoses. From approximately 9.5 ml of fresh peripheral blood, PBMCs were isolated. This clonotype was picked up many times. This TCR derives from a woman in her thirties with Graves' hyperthyroidism. The sequencing input was blood.

The CDR3 region is CASSRRQMNTEAFF. In DNA form, the CDR3 reads TGTGCCAGCAGTAGGAGACAGATGAACACTGAAGCTTTCTTT. V usage is TRBV6-2 or TRBV6-3 and J usage is TRBJ1-1, with a tentative D call TRBD1 (5 bases). Germline CDR1 and CDR2: MNHEY and SVGEGT. V dropped 5 bases and J dropped 0 bases, with 10 bases sitting between them. This CDR3 is 14 amino acids long.